This entry is about one T cell receptor beta chain. Its target is not known. The data stem from a study of CD8+CD57+ T cells in acquired aplastic anemia. Study at large: DNA recovered from sorted CD4+ and CD8+ cells had a mean of 3.2 ug. Points from the study as a whole: Found in both controls and patients were approximately 30 CD8+ CDR3 sequences. No significant difference in CD8+ Simpson's diversity was found between patients and controls.

Profiles of TCR beta VDJ and CDR3 were generated from a genomic DNA template. TCRdb re-called the reads with MiXCR, one entry per CDR3 protein. The sample lists around 130,000 distinct CDR3 sequences, approximately 61% seen once, with roughly 32% in the top ten. The authors sequenced patients whose flow cytometry had shown CD8+CD57+ cell expansion. CDR1 is ENHRY and CDR2 is SYGVKD in the germline V gene. This CDR3 region has 15 residues. Deletions cut 5 bases from V and 3 bases from J, with 17 bases between. This TCR was recovered from a human donor with aplastic anemia. The rearrangement uses TRBV10-3 and TRBJ2-7; tentative D call: TRBD1 (5 bases). Specimen: sorted CD4+, CD8+, or CD8+CD57+ T cells (not recorded which) from PBMCs. CDR3 DNA sequence: TGTGCCATCAGTCCGAACGGCAGGGTCTACTACGAGCAGTACTTC. As protein: CAISPNGRVYYEQYF.